A selection of T cell receptor beta chains follows, all from one sample in a study of T cell changes during pregnancy in multiple sclerosis. The protocol was immunoSEQ multiplex PCR, while the TCRdb copy is restricted to in-frame clones and leaves out a portion. This table has tens of thousands of clones, about 91% appearing once. Sequences were derived from peripheral blood, sampled after pregnancy. Source of these receptors: a female donor in good health, enrolled as a control in a pregnancy study. CDR3s include the opening cysteine and the closing phenylalanine or tryptophan. Each record gives: D gene, J gene, clone size, V gene, CDR3 protein, CDR3 DNA. A D gene is named only where the DNA matches it firmly. Expanded clones get a size class; other rows say once, few or many, or leave the size out.

NA TRBJ2-7 NA TRBV21-1 CASSKGRTDPYEQYF TGTGCCAGCAGCAAAGGGCGGACTGACCCCTACGAGCAGTACTTC
NA TRBJ2-3 NA TRBV4-3 CASSQDVAREPQDTQYF TGCGCCAGCAGCCAAGATGTAGCCCGGGAGCCCCAGGATACGCAGTATTTT
NA TRBJ1-3 NA TRBV28 CASSLPGAGGNTIYF TGTGCCAGCAGTTTACCAGGGGCAGGTGGAAACACCATATATTTT
TRBD2 TRBJ2-7 NA TRBV5-8 CASSRRTTSGGFRSSYEQYF TGTGCCAGCAGCCGACGCACAACTAGCGGGGGGTTTAGGAGCTCCTACGAGCAGTACTTC
TRBD1 TRBJ1-2 NA TRBV5-1 CASSLDRVYGYTF TGCGCCAGCAGCTTAGACAGGGTCTATGGCTACACCTTC
TRBD2 TRBJ2-3 NA TRBV7-2 CASSLGTSGWDTQYF TGTGCCAGCAGCCTCGGGACTAGCGGGTGGGATACGCAGTATTTT
NA TRBJ1-2 NA TRBV18 CASSPSGQLGYGYTF TGTGCCAGCTCACCATCTGGACAGCTTGGCTATGGCTACACCTTC
NA TRBJ2-3 NA TRBV27 CASMASGTDTQYF TGTGCCAGCATGGCTAGCGGCACAGATACGCAGTATTTT
TRBD2 TRBJ2-1 NA TRBV6-6 CASRGLAGTNEQFF TGTGCCAGCAGGGGACTAGCGGGAACCAATGAGCAGTTCTTC
NA TRBJ1-2 NA TRBV14 CASSQVNTPRGGYTF TGTGCCAGCAGCCAAGTAAATACCCCACGGGGGGGCTACACCTTC
NA TRBJ1-1 NA TRBV18 CASSPSTVNTEAFF TGTGCCAGCTCACCGTCGACAGTTAACACTGAAGCTTTCTTT
NA TRBJ2-7 NA TRBV27 CASSLQGTYEQYF TGTGCCAGCAGTCTCCAGGGTACCTACGAGCAGTACTTC
TRBD2 TRBJ2-3 NA TRBV7-8 CASSSGLAGPNPYTDTQYF TGTGCCAGCAGCTCCGGACTAGCGGGGCCCAACCCATACACAGATACGCAGTATTTT
TRBD2 TRBJ2-1 NA TRBV5-1 CASSLVTSGRYNEQFF TGCGCCAGCAGCTTGGTGACTAGCGGGAGGTACAATGAGCAGTTCTTC
NA TRBJ2-7 NA TRBV7-9 CASSLGSRSSYEQYF TGTGCCAGCAGCTTAGGTTCCAGATCTTCCTACGAGCAGTACTTC
NA TRBJ1-4 NA TRBV5-8 CASSLYASEKLFF TGTGCCAGCAGCTTGTATGCGAGTGAAAAACTGTTTTTT
NA TRBJ1-5 few TRBV19 CASRLGGLHQPQHF TGTGCCAGTAGATTGGGGGGGCTTCATCAGCCCCAGCATTTT
TRBD2 TRBJ2-2 NA TRBV19 CASSMRGDTGELFF TGTGCCAGTAGTATGCGGGGGGACACCGGGGAGCTGTTTTTT
TRBD2 TRBJ2-1 once TRBV28 CASRRLAAYNEQFF TGTGCCAGCAGGCGACTAGCGGCATACAATGAGCAGTTCTTC
NA TRBJ2-7 NA TRBV7-2 CASSLRWELSYEQYF TGTGCCAGCAGCTTAAGGTGGGAGTTATCCTACGAGCAGTACTTC
TRBD2 TRBJ2-3 NA TRBV7-2 CASILSLATSTDTQYF TGTGCCAGCATTCTTTCACTAGCGACTAGCACAGATACGCAGTATTTT
TRBD1 TRBJ1-2 NA TRBV5-6 CASSLAGGTGGNYGYTF TGTGCCAGCAGCTTGGCCGGAGGGACAGGGGGCAACTATGGCTACACCTTC